The rows below give T cell receptor beta chains drawn from one sample of a study of blood T cell repertoires in COVID-19. Sequenced by immunoSEQ multiplex PCR; TCRdb stores in-frame clones only, minus some. Altogether 88,000 or so clones are present, roughly 87% being singletons, with the ten largest covering 3.8%. Sequenced input: peripheral blood. The receptors come from a man aged 55 to 69 with acute or convalescent COVID-19. CDR3s include the opening cysteine and the closing phenylalanine or tryptophan. The order of the fields is CDR3 protein, V gene.

cdr3_aa: CASTLSRGNYGYTF
v_call: TRBV19

cdr3_aa: CASSEYQGGGSEAFF
v_call: TRBV25-1

cdr3_aa: CASKTVNNSPLHF
v_call: TRBV7-2

cdr3_aa: CASSQDVSRGEQFF
v_call: TRBV4-1

cdr3_aa: CASSRPGGNSPLHF
v_call: TRBV6-2/TRBV6-3

cdr3_aa: CASSLLAGDSDTQYF
v_call: TRBV5-1

cdr3_aa: CATSRDRRGYEQYF
v_call: TRBV15

cdr3_aa: CASSEVGQFLLPLHF
v_call: TRBV2

cdr3_aa: CASSNNRGKDTEAFF
v_call: TRBV19

cdr3_aa: CASSQLAGGANVLTF
v_call: TRBV7-8

cdr3_aa: CASFSGQNTGELFF
v_call: TRBV18

cdr3_aa: CASSLTGRIRETQYF
v_call: TRBV5-1

cdr3_aa: CASGYIAGTGELFF
v_call: TRBV5-8

cdr3_aa: CASSFTGTGVETQYF
v_call: TRBV7-9

cdr3_aa: CASSGSPNEQFF
v_call: TRBV10-2

cdr3_aa: CASSASSPSGNTIYF
v_call: TRBV7-9

cdr3_aa: CASSEQVLTEAFF
v_call: TRBV2

cdr3_aa: CASNLKGESAAYNEQFF
v_call: TRBV7-2

cdr3_aa: CASSLPDFEAFF
v_call: TRBV5-1

cdr3_aa: CASRDISLAGLYEQYF
v_call: TRBV2

cdr3_aa: CASSLVVSTDTQYF
v_call: TRBV11-2

cdr3_aa: CASSKGGVRDTGELFF
v_call: TRBV21-1

cdr3_aa: CASSSASAESSYEQYF
v_call: TRBV7-9

cdr3_aa: CASSLGLAGANYEQYF
v_call: TRBV5-1

cdr3_aa: CASSQNHLPAGVENIQYF
v_call: TRBV4-1

cdr3_aa: CASRGQGTYGYTF
v_call: TRBV3-1/TRBV3-2

cdr3_aa: CASSLVWGHTPGEQYF
v_call: TRBV5-6

cdr3_aa: CASSMGSGGAVTQYF
v_call: TRBV11-1

cdr3_aa: CASSEGFGELFF
v_call: TRBV11-3

cdr3_aa: CASSLSGASTGELFF
v_call: TRBV5-4

cdr3_aa: CASSTPGTGIGYEQYF
v_call: TRBV27

cdr3_aa: CASSPIGATEAFF
v_call: TRBV6-2/TRBV6-3

cdr3_aa: CASSIENRGSETQYF
v_call: TRBV19

cdr3_aa: CASSLVGAGGVETQYF
v_call: TRBV5-1

cdr3_aa: CATSRRDRGVYEQYF
v_call: TRBV15

cdr3_aa: CASSKDTNELAGGITDTQYF
v_call: TRBV4-2